This T cell receptor (beta chain) came from a study of cytomegalovirus exposure and HLA in healthy donors. PCR primers comprised 60 Vbeta and 13 Jbeta primers. Original handling: In a later analysis, about 11 million of approximately 81 million unique beta chains occurred in at least two donors. Generated by immunoSEQ multiplex PCR, the TCRdb table keeps only in-frame clones and is missing some. V and J calls and clone size are copied from that table; D and trimming were computed from the DNA. The sample includes approximately 190,000 clones, roughly four fifths of them seen just once. This CDR3 comprises 15 residues. Looked up from germline, CDR1 is SGHDN and CDR2 is FVKESK. Deletions cut 0 bases from V and 1 base from J, with 9 bases between.

The source is a boy younger than 10 in good health and CMV-seronegative. The chain combines TRBV14 with TRBJ1-1, with D uncertain. Source material: PBMCs. Here the CDR3 DNA reads TGTGCCAGCAGCCAAGACTGGGCGGGGAACACTGAAGCTTTCTTT. Protein product: CASSQDWAGNTEAFF.